The next 9 T cell receptor beta chains were all read from a single sample in a study of response to subunit inactivated influenza vaccine. TCRdb redid the calling of the RT-PCR reads with MiXCR, one entry per CDR3 protein. This table holds more than 700,000 distinct CDR3 sequences, 21% found once. Sequences were derived from PBMCs from blood, sampled approximately 5 days after vaccination. Source of these receptors: a man aged 45-65 years who received an inactivated influenza vaccine.

This clonotype occurred a few times. CDR3 region: CAISEMWGSYNEQFF. DNA for the CDR3: TGTGCCATCAGTGAGATGTGGGGTTCCTACAATGAGCAGTTCTTC. The chain links TRBV10-3 to TRBJ2-1; D is unclear. Trimming removed 2 bases at V and 1 base at J, with 9 bases between. Per the germline V gene, CDR1 is ENHRY and CDR2 is SYGVKD. The CDR3 totals 15 residues.

The CDR3 DNA is TGTGCCAGCAGCTTGGAGCTAGTCAGTGCCGATACGCAGTATTTT. It translates to CASSLELVSADTQYF. The chain has TRBV5-5 and TRBJ2-3; D not resolved. Germline assignment: CDR1 SGHKS and CDR2 YYEKEE (reference sequence). Trimming cost V 0 bases and J 6 bases, with 14 bases left between them. The CDR3 length is 15 residues.

The CDR3 nucleotides are TGCAGTGCTAGCGGGGGGTCCGGGGCGACCCAGTACTTC. This encodes CSASGGSGATQYF. The genes are TRBV20-1 and TRBJ2-5; TRBD2 matches at 7 bases. The CDR3 is 13 residues long. V was pared by 3 bases and J by 7 bases, with 8 bases of the junction left unmatched. Germline V gene sequence: CDR1 DFQATT, CDR2 SNEGSKA (reference sequence).

V gene TRBV11-2 combines with J gene TRBJ2-1, with 16 positions matching TRBD2. Germline V lookup: CDR1 SGHAT, CDR2 FQNNGV. V was pared by 4 bases and J by 0 bases, with 12 bases of the junction left unmatched. The CDR3 consists of 21 residues. This chain's CDR3 is CASSSYHLGLAGGPSYNEQFF. In DNA form, the CDR3 reads TGTGCCAGCAGCTCGTACCACCTGGGACTAGCGGGGGGGCCCTCCTACAATGAGCAGTTCTTC.

Only a few counts were recorded for this clonotype. The CDR3: CASSPLSRGEKLFF. For the CDR3, the DNA is TGTGCCAGTAGTCCCCTCTCTAGGGGTGAAAAACTGTTTTTT. The rearrangement links TRBV19 to TRBJ1-4; tentatively, D is TRBD1 (5 bases). Germline V lookup: CDR1 LNHDA, CDR2 SQIVND (reference sequence). Trimming left V 5 bases short and J 7 bases short, with 14 bases between. This CDR3 has 14 amino acids.

This clonotype was seen more than once but under ten times. This chain joins TRBV12-3 or TRBV12-4 and TRBJ2-7, with TRBD2 as a possible D gene (5 bases). This CDR3 is built from 16 residues. Deletions cut 4 bases from V and 0 bases from J, with 16 bases between. The CDR3 DNA is TGTGCCAGCAGTTCAAGAGAGGGTCGGACCTCCTACGAGCAGTACTTC. The encoded protein is CASSSREGRTSYEQYF.

The chain is built from TRBV6-1 and TRBJ1-5; D gene uncertain. Trimming took 2 bases from V and 0 from J, leaving 5 bases between them. The CDR3 has 14 amino acids. Germline V gives CDR1 MNHNS, CDR2 SASEGT. The CDR3 nucleotides are TGTGCCAGCAGTGAACTTGGTAGCAATCAGCCCCAGCATTTT. It specifies CASSELGSNQPQHF.

The rearrangement joins TRBV7-9 to TRBJ2-1; 9 bases agree with TRBD2. V gave up 2 bases and J gave up 7 bases; unmatched junction bases: 6. The CDR3 has 15 amino acids. The germline V gene has CDR1 SEHNR and CDR2 FQNEAQ (reference sequence). For the CDR3, the DNA is TGTGCCAGCAGCTTAATAGCGGGAGAGGGAAATGAGCAGTTCTTC. Residues: CASSLIAGEGNEQFF.

This rearrangement joins TRBV7-3 to TRBJ2-1, with TRBD2 identical over 9 bases. This CDR3 region has 15 residues. With 1 base clipped from V and 3 bases from J, the junction kept 1 base outside the gene matches. Germline-derived CDR1 and CDR2 are SGHTA and FQGTGA. CDR3 region: CASSLNSGGYNEQFF. As DNA, the CDR3 is TGTGCCAGCAGCTTAAATAGCGGGGGCTACAATGAGCAGTTCTTC.